One sample yielded the 13 T cell receptor beta chains listed below, sequenced in a study of T-cell memory formation after mild COVID-19. MiXCR, applied by TCRdb to the 5' RACE reads, yields one record per CDR3 protein. The profile shows fewer than 600,000 distinct CDR3 sequences, 20% to 25% of them singletons. The specimen was PBMCs or a T cell subset sorted from them (not recorded which). These receptors were obtained from an adult woman who had mild COVID-19 (a few samples of this study predate the infection). Cell type and time point are not known.

The CDR3 spells CASSLETSSYEQYF. The CDR3, as DNA: TGCGCCAGCAGCTTGGAGACTAGCAGCTACGAGCAGTACTTC. The V and J genes are TRBV5-1 and TRBJ2-7, with TRBD2 matching over 7 bases. Trimming removed 0 bases from V and 3 bases from J; junction bases left unmatched: 3. Per the germline V gene, CDR1 is SGHRS and CDR2 is YFSETQ. This CDR3 is built from 14 residues.

In this sample, this clonotype turned up a few times. The chain has TRBV29-1 and TRBJ1-2; a possible D gene is TRBD1 (5 bases). The V and J ends lost 4 bases and 1 base respectively, with 13 bases between them. CDR1 is SQVTM and CDR2 is ANQGSEA in the germline V gene. The CDR3 is 14 residues long. The CDR3 here is CSVGPQGGNYGYTF. In DNA, the CDR3 is TGCAGCGTTGGTCCGCAGGGAGGTAACTATGGCTACACCTTC.

The genes are TRBV9 and TRBJ2-7, with 10 bases lining up with TRBD2. V lost 4 bases, J lost 1 base, and 5 bases stayed unmatched. This CDR3 comprises 15 residues. Germline assignment: CDR1 SGDLS and CDR2 YYNGEE. The CDR3 bases are TGTGCCAGCAGCCCTAGCGGGAGTTGGTCCTACGAGCAGTACTTC. It is translated as CASSPSGSWSYEQYF.

The rearrangement links TRBV5-5 to TRBJ2-7; 11 positions agree with TRBD1. V trimming: 3 bases; J trimming: 6 bases; junction bases outside the gene matches: 5. Per the germline V gene, CDR1 is SGHKS and CDR2 is YYEKEE (reference sequence). The CDR3 covers 14 residues. The CDR3, as DNA: TGTGCCAGCAGCTGGAGGGACAGGGGGTCCGAGCAGTACTTC. Protein sequence: CASSWRDRGSEQYF.

The chain links TRBV12-5 to TRBJ1-2; 8 bases map to TRBD1. Germline CDR1 and CDR2: LGHNT and FRNRAP. The CDR3 is 19 amino acids. With 0 bases clipped from V and 4 bases from J, the junction kept 16 bases outside the gene matches. The CDR3 region is CASGLVPLGQGHGGYGYTF. The CDR3 bases are TGTGCTAGTGGTTTGGTCCCCCTCGGACAGGGCCATGGCGGCTATGGCTACACCTTC.

This clonotype was counted between two and nine times. The chain's CDR3 is CASSYGLPSYNEQFF. The CDR3 region has the DNA TGTGCCAGCAGCTATGGACTACCCTCCTACAATGAGCAGTTCTTC. This chain connects TRBV7-9 to TRBJ2-1; perhaps TRBD2 as D (6 bases). Germline CDR1 reads SEHNR; CDR2 reads FQNEAQ (reference sequence). The V gene lost 4 bases and the J gene lost 0 bases, with 10 bases spanning the gap. CDR3 length: 15 residues.

Ten or more counts support this clonotype. The chain links TRBV12-3 or TRBV12-4 to TRBJ1-6; D is undetermined. This CDR3 has 14 amino acids. V lost 4 bases, J lost 7 bases, and 11 bases lay in between. The CDR3 loop is CASSSVNRNSPLHF. The CDR3 region has the DNA TGTGCCAGCAGTTCAGTCAACCGAAATTCACCCCTCCACTTT.

This sequence joins TRBV5-1 and TRBJ2-1; no firm D call. V was trimmed by 0 bases and J by 0 bases, leaving 10 bases between them. CDR1 is SGHRS and CDR2 is YFSETQ in the germline V gene. This CDR3 comprises 16 residues. The CDR3 DNA reads TGCGCCAGCAGCTTGGAGCCCCTGAGCTCCTACAATGAGCAGTTCTTC. It codes for CASSLEPLSSYNEQFF.

This clonotype showed up just a few times. The chain uses TRBV20-1 and TRBJ2-5; 7 bases fit TRBD1. Germline V CDR1 and CDR2: DFQATT, SNEGSKA (reference sequence). This CDR3 has 14 amino acids. V trimming: 5 bases; J trimming: 5 bases; junction bases outside the gene matches: 11. As DNA, the CDR3 is TGCAGTGCTGACCGCCCGGGACAGAGGGAGACCCAGTACTTC. It encodes CSADRPGQRETQYF.

This chain joins TRBV7-3 and TRBJ2-5; D is undetermined. Germline V gives CDR1 SGHTA, CDR2 FQGTGA. Trimming removed 2 bases from V and 1 base from J, with 8 bases in between. The CDR3 runs 14 residues. The CDR3 protein is CASSLSRFQETQYF. The CDR3 nucleotides are TGTGCCAGCAGCTTATCTAGGTTCCAAGAGACCCAGTACTTC. Based on the CDR3 plus reference TRBV7-3 and TRBJ2-5, the full variable domain is GAGVSQTPSNKVTEKGKYVELRCDPISGHTALYWYRQSLGQGPEFLIYFQGTGAADDSGLPNDRFFAVRPEGSVSTLKIQRTERGDSAVYLCASSLSRFQETQYFGPGTRLLVL.

The chain has TRBV7-2 and TRBJ1-2; no clear D gene. Trimming cost V 5 bases and J 0 bases, with 22 bases left between them. Germline V gene lookup returns CDR1 SGHTA and CDR2 FQGNSA. The CDR3 extends over 18 amino acids. The CDR3 region has the DNA TGTGCCAGCAGCCCGAGGGTCGCCATAATCCGTTCTAACTATGGCTACACCTTC. Translating gives CASSPRVAIIRSNYGYTF.

This clonotype was seen only once. One end of the junction varies from germline; a read error may be responsible. V gene TRBV6-1 combines with J gene TRBJ1-5; D is possibly TRBD1 (6 bases). Looked up from germline, CDR1 is MNHNS and CDR2 is SASEGT. CDR3 length equals 13 residues. Written as DNA, the CDR3 is TGTGCCAGCATTGAAAATAGGGGGTTGCCCCAGCATTTT. It translates to CASIENRGLPQHF.

The rearrangement links TRBV12-3 or TRBV12-4 to TRBJ2-2, with D perhaps being TRBD1 or TRBD2 (6 bases each). V lost 5 bases, J lost 5 bases, and 15 bases lay in between. This CDR3 is 15 amino acids long. CDR3 sequence: CASSTGTWVTGELFF. In DNA, the CDR3 is TGTGCCAGCAGTACAGGGACTTGGGTAACCGGGGAGCTGTTTTTT.